The rows below give T cell receptor beta chains drawn from one sample of a study of blood T cell repertoires in COVID-19. Libraries were prepared by immunoSEQ multiplex PCR; TCRdb keeps only in-frame clonotypes and omits some of them. The sample lists approximately 170,000 clones, around 82% seen once, with 8% to 11% in the top ten. Sequencing used peripheral blood. Receptor source: a woman of 80 years or more with active or convalescent COVID-19. Each CDR3 is given with its conserved first and last residue. Each record gives: D gene, V gene, J gene, clone size, CDR3 DNA, CDR3 protein. D genes are given only for firm matches. Clone size appears in some rows only: once, few, many, or a class for an expanded clone.

d_gene: TRBD1
v_gene: TRBV5-5
j_gene: TRBJ1-5
abundance: -
CDR3nt: TGTGCCAGCAGCTCGTCCACAGGGGGCTGGGGTCAGCCCCAGCATTTT
CDR3aa: CASSSSTGGWGQPQHF

d_gene: TRBD1
v_gene: TRBV11-2
j_gene: TRBJ1-1
abundance: -
CDR3nt: TGTGCCAGCAGCTTAGCTCCGACAGGGCGAGGGAACACTGAAGCTTTCTTT
CDR3aa: CASSLAPTGRGNTEAFF

d_gene: -
v_gene: TRBV2
j_gene: TRBJ1-5
abundance: -
CDR3nt: TGTGCCAGCAGTGGGGGGCGCGCAATTCAGCCCCAGCATTTT
CDR3aa: CASSGGRAIQPQHF

d_gene: TRBD2
v_gene: TRBV5-4
j_gene: TRBJ2-1
abundance: -
CDR3nt: TGTGCCAGCAGCTTGGAGGGACTAGCGGGGAATGAGCAGTTCTTC
CDR3aa: CASSLEGLAGNEQFF

d_gene: TRBD1
v_gene: TRBV4-1
j_gene: TRBJ1-5
abundance: once
CDR3nt: TGCGCCAGCAGCCAAGAGACAGGGGAGTGGAATCAGCCCCAGCATTTT
CDR3aa: CASSQETGEWNQPQHF

d_gene: TRBD1
v_gene: TRBV27
j_gene: TRBJ2-7
abundance: -
CDR3nt: TGTGCCAGCAGTTCCAAACCGACAGGGCCCTACGAGCAGTACTTC
CDR3aa: CASSSKPTGPYEQYF

d_gene: -
v_gene: TRBV24-1
j_gene: TRBJ1-2
abundance: -
CDR3nt: TGTGCCACCAGTGATCCAGGGATCTATGGCTACACCTTC
CDR3aa: CATSDPGIYGYTF

d_gene: -
v_gene: TRBV4-1
j_gene: TRBJ2-3
abundance: -
CDR3nt: TGCGCCAGCAGCCAAGATCCGGGGGGCACAGATACGCAGTATTTT
CDR3aa: CASSQDPGGTDTQYF

d_gene: -
v_gene: TRBV6-5
j_gene: TRBJ1-5
abundance: -
CDR3nt: TGTGCCAGTCGGGAGCTCGCGGGCAATCAGCCCCAGCATTTT
CDR3aa: CASRELAGNQPQHF

d_gene: TRBD2
v_gene: TRBV4-1
j_gene: TRBJ2-1
abundance: -
CDR3nt: TGCGCCAGCAGCCCTCCCCTAGCGGGAGTATTGAATGAGCAGTTCTTC
CDR3aa: CASSPPLAGVLNEQFF

d_gene: -
v_gene: TRBV28
j_gene: TRBJ1-2
abundance: few
CDR3nt: TGTGCCAGCAGTTTAGGTTCAGGGTGGCGTGGCTACACCTTC
CDR3aa: CASSLGSGWRGYTF

d_gene: TRBD2
v_gene: TRBV5-1
j_gene: TRBJ2-3
abundance: few
CDR3nt: TGCGCCAGCAGCTTGGGGCGAGCGGGAGGGCCAGCAGATACGCAGTATTTT
CDR3aa: CASSLGRAGGPADTQYF

d_gene: -
v_gene: TRBV25-1
j_gene: TRBJ2-3
abundance: -
CDR3nt: TGTGCCAGCAGTGATTCGGGGACAGATACGCAGTATTTT
CDR3aa: CASSDSGTDTQYF

d_gene: -
v_gene: TRBV30
j_gene: TRBJ1-1
abundance: -
CDR3nt: TGTGCCTGGAGTAACAGGGTGGGTGAAGCTTTCTTT
CDR3aa: CAWSNRVGEAFF

d_gene: -
v_gene: TRBV27
j_gene: TRBJ1-2
abundance: -
CDR3nt: TGTGCCAGCAGTCAGGGGTTTTACTATGGCTACACCTTC
CDR3aa: CASSQGFYYGYTF

d_gene: TRBD1
v_gene: TRBV28
j_gene: TRBJ1-4
abundance: few
CDR3nt: TGTGCCAGCAGTTCCACACGGACAGGGATAGGAGAAAAACTGTTTTTT
CDR3aa: CASSSTRTGIGEKLFF

d_gene: TRBD1
v_gene: TRBV18
j_gene: TRBJ1-1
abundance: -
CDR3nt: TGTGCCAGCTCACCGACCGGACAGGGGCAAACTGAAGCTTTCTTT
CDR3aa: CASSPTGQGQTEAFF

d_gene: -
v_gene: TRBV27
j_gene: TRBJ2-5
abundance: -
CDR3nt: TGTGCCAGCAGTTCCTTAGCGGAGAGACAAGAGACCCAGTACTTC
CDR3aa: CASSSLAERQETQYF

d_gene: TRBD1
v_gene: TRBV28
j_gene: TRBJ1-1
abundance: once
CDR3nt: TGTGCCAGCAGTATCGGGACAGGGTATGGGAACACTGAAGCTTTCTTT
CDR3aa: CASSIGTGYGNTEAFF

d_gene: TRBD2
v_gene: TRBV5-1
j_gene: TRBJ2-7
abundance: -
CDR3nt: TGCGCCAGCAGCTCGACCAGGGCTAGCGGGATTGCCGAGCAGTACTTC
CDR3aa: CASSSTRASGIAEQYF

d_gene: TRBD2
v_gene: TRBV19
j_gene: TRBJ2-3
abundance: -
CDR3nt: TGTGCCAGTAGTTTGGGCCGAGGACTAGCGGCCCACACAGATACGCAGTATTTT
CDR3aa: CASSLGRGLAAHTDTQYF

d_gene: -
v_gene: TRBV7-3
j_gene: TRBJ2-1
abundance: -
CDR3nt: TGTGCCAGCAGCTTATTTGACTCAGGGTCCTTCTCCTACAATGAGCAGTTCTTC
CDR3aa: CASSLFDSGSFSYNEQFF